The next 2 T cell receptor beta chains were all read from a single sample in a study of T cells in Graves' hyperthyroidism and ophthalmopathy. Amplification of TCR beta CDR3 regions used RNA as the template. HTBI primers were the set used in a first-round RT-PCR of the TCR CDR3. TCRdb fed the multiplex PCR reads into MiXCR, producing one record per CDR3 protein. Of about 720,000 distinct CDR3 sequences detected, about 16% appear once; the ten largest clones hold 8.4%. The sequencing sample was made of blood. These receptors originate from a man younger than 35 with Graves' hyperthyroidism.

The gene calls are TRBV28 and TRBJ2-7; 7 bases line up with TRBD1. V trimming: 5 bases; J trimming: 1 base; junction bases outside the gene matches: 8. The CDR3 runs to 15 residues. CDR1 and CDR2 from the germline V gene are MDHEN and SYDVKM. CDR3 in amino acids: CASSPSPGQSYEQYF. In nucleotides, the CDR3 is TGTGCCAGCAGTCCGTCTCCGGGACAGTCCTACGAGCAGTACTTC.

V gene TRBV29-1 combines with J gene TRBJ1-1; D is possibly TRBD1 (6 bases). V lost 4 bases and J lost 0, with 15 bases in between. Germline CDR1 SQVTM, CDR2 ANQGSEA. This CDR3 has 15 amino acids. CDR3 coding DNA: TGCAGCGTTGGTTCGGGGGCCCAAATGAACACTGAAGCTTTCTTT. It is translated as CSVGSGAQMNTEAFF.